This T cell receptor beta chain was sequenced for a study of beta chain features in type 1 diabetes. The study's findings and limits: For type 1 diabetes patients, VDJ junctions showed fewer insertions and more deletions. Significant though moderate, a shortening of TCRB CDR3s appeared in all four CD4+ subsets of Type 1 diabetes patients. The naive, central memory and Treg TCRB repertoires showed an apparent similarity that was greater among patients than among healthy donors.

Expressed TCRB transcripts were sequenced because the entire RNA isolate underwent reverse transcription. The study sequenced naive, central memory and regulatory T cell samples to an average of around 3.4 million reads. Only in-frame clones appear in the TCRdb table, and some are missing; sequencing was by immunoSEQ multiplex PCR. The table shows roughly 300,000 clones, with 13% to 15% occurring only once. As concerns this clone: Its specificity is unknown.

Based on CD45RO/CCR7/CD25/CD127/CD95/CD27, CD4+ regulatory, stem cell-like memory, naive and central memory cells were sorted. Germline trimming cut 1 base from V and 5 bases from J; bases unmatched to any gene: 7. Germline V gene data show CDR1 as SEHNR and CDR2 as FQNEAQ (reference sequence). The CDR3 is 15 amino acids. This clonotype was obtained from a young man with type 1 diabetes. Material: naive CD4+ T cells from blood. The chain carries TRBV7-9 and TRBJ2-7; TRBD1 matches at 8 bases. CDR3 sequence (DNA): TGTGCCAGCAGCTTAGGAGCAGGGGGCATAAACGAGCAGTACTTC. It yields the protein CASSLGAGGINEQYF.